This T cell receptor (beta chain) comes out of a study of T-cell memory formation after mild COVID-19. Notes on the study in general: Researchers found some responding clones in pre-infection memory, a sign that cross-reactive memory joined. Contracting CD4+ clones sat mainly in CM and EM; CD8+ in EMRA. Balance between CD4 and CD8 was seen in clones contracting day 15 to 85, and a CD4+ lean was seen in later expanders. Unconfirmed was the SARS-CoV-2 specificity of second-wave clones that peaked on day 37.

Using its own MiXCR run on the 5' RACE reads, TCRdb lists one record per CDR3 protein. Of under 650,000 distinct CDR3 sequences listed, more than 15% are singletons. As for this clonotype: Its antigen is not identified.

The CDR3 runs 12 residues. The germline V and J ends were trimmed by 10 bases and 5 bases, with 13 bases remaining between them. The source material was PBMCs or a T cell subset sorted from them (not recorded which). V and J are TRBV12-3 or TRBV12-4 and TRBJ2-3; maybe TRBD2 (6 bases). This receptor was identified in an adult woman who had mild COVID-19 (a few samples of this study predate the infection). Cell type and time point are not known. The CDR3 bases are TGTGCCACCGCGGGGATCGGAGATACGCAGTATTTT. Protein: CATAGIGDTQYF.